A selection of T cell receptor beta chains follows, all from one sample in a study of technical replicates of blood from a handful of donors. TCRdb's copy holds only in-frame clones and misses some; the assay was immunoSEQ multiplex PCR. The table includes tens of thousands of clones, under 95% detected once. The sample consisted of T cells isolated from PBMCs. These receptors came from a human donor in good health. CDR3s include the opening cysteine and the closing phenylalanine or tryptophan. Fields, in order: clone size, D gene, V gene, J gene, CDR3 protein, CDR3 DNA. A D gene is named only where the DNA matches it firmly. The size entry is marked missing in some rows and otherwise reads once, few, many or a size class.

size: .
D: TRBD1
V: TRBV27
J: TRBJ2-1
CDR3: CASSLDRGPYNEQFF
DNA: TGTGCCAGCAGCCTCGACAGGGGGCCTTACAATGAGCAGTTCTTC

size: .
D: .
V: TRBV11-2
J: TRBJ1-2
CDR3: CASSSYSSRYGYTF
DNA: TGTGCCAGCAGCTCCTACTCCTCCCGCTATGGCTACACCTTC

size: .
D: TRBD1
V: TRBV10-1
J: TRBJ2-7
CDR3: CASTGPTGVRDEQYF
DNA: TGCGCCAGCACTGGCCCGACAGGGGTTAGGGACGAGCAGTACTTC

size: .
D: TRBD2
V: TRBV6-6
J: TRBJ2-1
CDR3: CASIGTNHNEQFF
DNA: TGTGCCAGCATTGGGACTAATCACAATGAGCAGTTCTTC

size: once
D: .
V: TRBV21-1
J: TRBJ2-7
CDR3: CASEQGHEQYF
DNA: TGTGCCAGCGAACAGGGGCACGAGCAGTACTTC

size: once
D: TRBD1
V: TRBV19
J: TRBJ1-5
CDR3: CASSQGQLNQPQHF
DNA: TGTGCCAGTAGTCAGGGACAGCTCAATCAGCCCCAGCATTTT

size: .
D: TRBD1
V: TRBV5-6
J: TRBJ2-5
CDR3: CASSLDGTGGIRAQYF
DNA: TGTGCCAGCAGCTTGGACGGGACAGGGGGGATCAGGGCCCAGTACTTC

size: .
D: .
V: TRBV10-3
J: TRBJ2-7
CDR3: CAIGYDGGVSYEQYF
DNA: TGTGCCATCGGCTACGACGGGGGAGTCTCCTACGAGCAGTACTTC

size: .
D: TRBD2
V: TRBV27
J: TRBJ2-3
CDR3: CASSLWAGDTDTQYF
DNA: TGTGCCAGCAGTTTATGGGCGGGAGACACAGATACGCAGTATTTT

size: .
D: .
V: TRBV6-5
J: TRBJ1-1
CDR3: CASSYSQGVNTEAFF
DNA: TGTGCCAGCAGTTACTCTCAGGGTGTGAACACTGAAGCTTTCTTT

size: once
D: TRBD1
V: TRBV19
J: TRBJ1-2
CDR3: CASSIGAGGAVWGYTF
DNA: TGTGCCAGTAGTATCGGGGCAGGGGGCGCAGTCTGGGGCTACACCTTC